Shown below are 8 T cell receptor beta chains from a single sample sequenced in a study of T-cell memory formation after mild COVID-19 (dated by TCRdb to 2020 to 2023). Receptor libraries were prepared by 5' RACE. This sample was sequenced with an Illumina NovaSeq 6000. Starting from the raw public reads, TCRdb applied fastp trimming at Q25, assembled clones with MiXCR and retained in-frame beta chains. Every entry covers one CDR3 protein and lists the most common genes and DNA from its rows. The sample yields 85,000 to 120,000 distinct CDR3 sequences; about a sixth were counted once. The ten largest make up 28% of the sample. Sequencing used PBMCs or a T cell subset sorted from them (not recorded which). These receptors all come from an adult woman who had mild COVID-19 (a few samples of this study predate the infection). The sample titles of this study are shuffled in the database, so cell type and time point are left out; the donor was told from shared clones.

This clonotype showed up just a few times. The DNA for the CDR3 is TGCAGCGTTGAAGATCGGGCAGGGTTCGACTACGAGCAGTACTTC. Translation gives CSVEDRAGFDYEQYF. The rearrangement joins TRBV29-1 to TRBJ2-7; D may be TRBD1 (5 bases). The ends were cut back, 0 bases at V and 3 bases at J, with 15 bases in the middle. Germline V gives CDR1 SQVTM, CDR2 ANQGSEA. CDR3 length: 15 residues.

This clonotype was detected only a few times. The chain combines TRBV9 with TRBJ1-4; D remains unclear. V lost 3 bases and J 8 bases, leaving 11 bases between the germline ends. CDR1 is SGDLS, CDR2 YYNGEE, per germline. The CDR3 runs 13 residues. The CDR3 nucleotides are TGTGCCAGCAGCGGTATCGGGAAGGAAAAACTGTTTTTT. This encodes CASSGIGKEKLFF.

Only a few counts were recorded for this clonotype. The CDR3 spells CASTSGGGLYEQYF. DNA of the CDR3: TGTGCCAGCACCTCGGGAGGGGGCCTCTACGAGCAGTACTTC. This chain uses TRBV27 with TRBJ2-7; TRBD2 is a possible D gene (8 bases). V was cut by 7 bases and J by 3 bases, with 16 bases left in between. The V gene's germline CDR1 is MNHEY and CDR2 SMNVEV (reference sequence). This CDR3 contains 14 residues.

The DNA for the CDR3 is TGTGCCTGGAAGGGCGCAGCCACCTACGAGCAGTACTTC. The encoded protein is CAWKGAATYEQYF. This rearrangement joins TRBV30 to TRBJ2-7, with D unresolved. This CDR3 region has 13 residues. Germline assignment: CDR1 GTSNPN and CDR2 SVGIG (reference sequence). The ends were cut back, 4 bases at V and 2 bases at J, with 12 bases in the middle.

This clonotype has just a few counts. V and J are TRBV12-3 or TRBV12-4 and TRBJ2-3, with D possibly matching TRBD2 (6 bases). CDR3 length equals 14 residues. The V end was cut by 3 bases, the J end by 4 bases, with 11 bases between. This CDR3 reads CASSFRASADTQYF. Written as DNA, the CDR3 is TGTGCCAGCAGTTTCCGGGCTAGCGCAGATACGCAGTATTTT.

This clonotype was seen a few times. The chain employs TRBV7-6 and TRBJ2-1; the D gene is possibly TRBD2 (6 bases). V was cut by 4 bases and J by 2 bases, with 9 bases left in between. The CDR3 consists of 14 residues. Germline V lookup: CDR1 SGHVS, CDR2 FNYEAQ. The chain's CDR3 is CASSSGGAYNEQFF. For the CDR3, the DNA is TGTGCCAGCAGCTCGGGCGGGGCCTACAATGAGCAGTTCTTC. The full variable domain, its missing parts supplied by reference TRBV7-6 and TRBJ2-1, is GAGVSQSPRYKVTKRGQDVALRCDPISGHVSLYWYRQALGQGPEFLTYFNYEAQQDKSGLPNDRFSAERPEGSISTLTIQRTEQRDSAMYRCASSSGGAYNEQFFGPGTRLTVL.

This sequence joins TRBV7-6 and TRBJ2-7; no clear D. V lost 1 base and J lost 2, with 15 bases in between. Germline loops: CDR1 SGHVS, CDR2 FNYEAQ. The CDR3 sequence is 16 residues long. CDR3 region: CASSLGPSTGTYEQYF. The CDR3 region has the DNA TGTGCCAGCAGCTTAGGTCCTTCGACTGGTACCTACGAGCAGTACTTC.

This rearrangement joins TRBV20-1 to TRBJ1-2; unclear D gene. The V end was cut by 0 bases, the J end by 4 bases, with 12 bases between. The CDR3 spans 14 residues. The V gene's germline CDR1 is DFQATT and CDR2 SNEGSKA (reference sequence). The CDR3 sequence: CSARDVEGLYGYTF. CDR3 bases: TGCAGTGCTAGAGATGTAGAGGGCCTCTATGGCTACACCTTC.